This is a list of T cell receptor beta chains from one sample in a study of blood T cells in healthy people across ages. TCRdb re-analysed the 5' RACE reads in MiXCR, keeping a single row per CDR3 protein. The table has over a million distinct CDR3 sequences, around 55% seen once; the top ten hold 6.7%. What was sequenced was blood. The receptors here all came from a man younger than 30 in good health. Both conserved end residues are part of each CDR3. Fields, in order: clone size, J gene, D gene, V gene, CDR3 DNA, CDR3 protein. The D gene is left open where the match is weak. Clone sizes are given selectively: once, few, many, or a class where the clone is expanded.

>.|TRBJ2-1|TRBD2|TRBV27
TGTGCCAGCAGTCCTCAGACTAGCTATTTCCAGTTCTTC
CASSPQTSYFQFF
>.|TRBJ2-7|TRBD1|TRBV5-1
TGCGCCAGCAGCTTACACTACAGGGGCCACGAGCAGTACTTC
CASSLHYRGHEQYF
>.|TRBJ1-2|.|TRBV7-2
TGTGCCAGCAGCTTAAGCCCGGGAAACGAAAAAAACTATGGCTACACCTTC
CASSLSPGNEKNYGYTF
>.|TRBJ2-3|.|TRBV11-2
TGTGCCAGCAGCTTAGATGGCGCGGTCTCAGATACGCAGTATTTT
CASSLDGAVSDTQYF
>.|TRBJ2-7|TRBD1|TRBV20-1
TGCAGTGCCGATGCACCCGGGACAGGGAGTTCCTACGAGCAGTACTTC
CSADAPGTGSSYEQYF
>.|TRBJ2-5|.|TRBV20-1
TGCAGTGCTAGAGATCTCATGGGATCGGTGGAGACCCAGTACTTC
CSARDLMGSVETQYF
>.|TRBJ1-6|TRBD1|TRBV6-2/TRBV6-3
TGTGCCAGCAGTCCCGGGACAGGGGTTTCACCCCTCCACTTT
CASSPGTGVSPLHF
>few|TRBJ2-3|TRBD2|TRBV28
TGTGCCAGCAGCCCGTTAGGACTAGCGGGGGCCGGCACAGATACGCAGTATTTT
CASSPLGLAGAGTDTQYF
>.|TRBJ2-1|TRBD2|TRBV7-8
TGTGCCAGCAGCTTACAGCGGGGGCTCCGTGGGTATGAGCAGTTCTTC
CASSLQRGLRGYEQFF
>.|TRBJ2-3|.|TRBV29-1
TGCAGCCTTGGACGCCCGACAGATACGCAGTATTTT
CSLGRPTDTQYF
>.|TRBJ2-1|.|TRBV5-5
TGTGCCAGCAGCGGGACGGACTCCTACAATGAGCAGTTCTTC
CASSGTDSYNEQFF
>.|TRBJ2-3|.|TRBV2
TGTGCCAGCAGTGAAGCGGACAGACTATACACAGATACGCAGTATTTT
CASSEADRLYTDTQYF
>once|TRBJ2-3|.|TRBV10-3
TGTGCCATCAGTGAGCTTCCCGACAAGGCAGATACGCAGTATTTT
CAISELPDKADTQYF
>.|TRBJ2-7|.|TRBV7-9
TGTGCCAGCAGCGACAGACTCCTTTCCTACGAGCAGTACTTC
CASSDRLLSYEQYF
>.|TRBJ1-2|.|TRBV4-1
TGCGCCAGCAGCCCGCTGTCGGGGGATGGCTACACCTTC
CASSPLSGDGYTF
>few|TRBJ1-1|.|TRBV18
TGTGCCAGCTCACCTCAGCCGAACACTGAAGCTTTCTTT
CASSPQPNTEAFF
>.|TRBJ1-4|TRBD1|TRBV27
TGTGCCAGCAGGCCCGGGACAGGGGATTTCGAAAAACTGTTTTTT
CASRPGTGDFEKLFF
>.|TRBJ2-7|TRBD1|TRBV25-1
TGTGCCAGCAGGGGAGGGGGACAGGGAGACTATGAACAGTACTTC
CASRGGGQGDYEQYF
>.|TRBJ2-7|.|TRBV6-5
TGTGCCAGCAGTTACTCAACCGGGACATACGAGCAGTACTTC
CASSYSTGTYEQYF
>.|TRBJ2-1|TRBD2|TRBV11-2
TGTGCCAGCTTCTCTTTCGTCGGTCCTAGCGGGAGGAGGAATGAGCAGTTCTTC
CASFSFVGPSGRRNEQFF